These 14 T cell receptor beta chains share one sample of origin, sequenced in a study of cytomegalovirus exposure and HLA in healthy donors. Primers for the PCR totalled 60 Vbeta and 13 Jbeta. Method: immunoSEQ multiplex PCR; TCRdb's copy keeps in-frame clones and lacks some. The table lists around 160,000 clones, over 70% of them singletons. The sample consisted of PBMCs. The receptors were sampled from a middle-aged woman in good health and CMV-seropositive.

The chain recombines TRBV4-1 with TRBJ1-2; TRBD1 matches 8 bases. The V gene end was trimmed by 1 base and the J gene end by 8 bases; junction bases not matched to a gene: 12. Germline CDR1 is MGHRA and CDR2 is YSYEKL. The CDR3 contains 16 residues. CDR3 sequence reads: CASSQGTGGYLIGYTF. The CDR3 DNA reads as TGCGCCAGCAGCCAAGGTACAGGGGGGTATCTCATCGGCTACACCTTC.

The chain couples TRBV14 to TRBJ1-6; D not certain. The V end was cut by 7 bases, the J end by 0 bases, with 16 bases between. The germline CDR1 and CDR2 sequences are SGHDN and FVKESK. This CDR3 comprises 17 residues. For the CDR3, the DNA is TGTGCCAGCAACCTAGGACCCGAGGGCTCCTATAATTCACCCCTCCACTTT. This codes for CASNLGPEGSYNSPLHF.

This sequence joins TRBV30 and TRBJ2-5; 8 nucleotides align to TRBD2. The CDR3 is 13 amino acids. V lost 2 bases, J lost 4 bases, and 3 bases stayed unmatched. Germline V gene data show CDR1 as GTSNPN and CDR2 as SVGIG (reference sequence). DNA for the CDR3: TGTGCCTGGAGTCCGGGACTAGTAGAGACCCAGTACTTC. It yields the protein CAWSPGLVETQYF.

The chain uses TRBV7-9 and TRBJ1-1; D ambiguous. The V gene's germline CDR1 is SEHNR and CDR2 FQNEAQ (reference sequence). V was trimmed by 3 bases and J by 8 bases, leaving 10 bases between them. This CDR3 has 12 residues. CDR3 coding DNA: TGTGCCAGCAGCTTGCTCGGGTCCGAAGCTTTCTTT. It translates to CASSLLGSEAFF. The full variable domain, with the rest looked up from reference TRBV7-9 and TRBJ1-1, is DTGVSQNPRHKITKRGQNVTFRCDPISEHNRLYWYRQTLGQGPEFLTYFQNEAQLEKSRLLSDRFSAERPKGSFSTLEIQRTEQGDSAMYLCASSLLGSEAFFGQGTRLTVV.

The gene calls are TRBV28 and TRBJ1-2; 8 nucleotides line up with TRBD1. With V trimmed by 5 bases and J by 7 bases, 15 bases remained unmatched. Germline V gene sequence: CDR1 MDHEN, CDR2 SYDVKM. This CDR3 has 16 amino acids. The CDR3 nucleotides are TGTGCCAGCAGTATCAGACAGGGGTGGTCCCTCGCTGGCTACACCTTC. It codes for CASSIRQGWSLAGYTF.

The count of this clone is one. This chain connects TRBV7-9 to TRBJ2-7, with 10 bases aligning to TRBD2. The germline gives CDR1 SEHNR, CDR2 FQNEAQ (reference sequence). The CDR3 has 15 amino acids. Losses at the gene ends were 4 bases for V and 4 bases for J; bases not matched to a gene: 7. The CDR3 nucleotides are TGTGCCAGCAGCTCTAGATTGACTAGCGGGTACGAGCAGTACTTC. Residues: CASSSRLTSGYEQYF.

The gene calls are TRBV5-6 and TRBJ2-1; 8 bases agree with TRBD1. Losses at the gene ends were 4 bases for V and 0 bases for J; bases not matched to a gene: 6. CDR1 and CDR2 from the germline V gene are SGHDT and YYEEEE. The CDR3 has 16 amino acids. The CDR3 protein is CASSGLTGASYNEQFF. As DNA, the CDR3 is TGTGCCAGCAGCGGACTGACAGGGGCCTCCTACAATGAGCAGTTCTTC.

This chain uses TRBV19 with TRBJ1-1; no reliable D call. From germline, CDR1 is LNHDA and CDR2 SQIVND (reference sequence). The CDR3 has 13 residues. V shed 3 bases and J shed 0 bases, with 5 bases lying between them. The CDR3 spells CASSMRMNTEAFF. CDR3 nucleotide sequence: TGTGCCAGTAGTATGCGGATGAACACTGAAGCTTTCTTT.

The CDR3 region is CASDNRGNSGYTF. Here the CDR3 DNA reads TGTGCCAGCGATAACAGGGGAAACTCGGGCTACACCTTC. The rearrangement links TRBV19 to TRBJ1-2, with TRBD1 matching 7 bases. Germline V CDR1 and CDR2: LNHDA, SQIVND (reference sequence). This CDR3 spans 13 amino acids. J gave up 8 bases and V 9 bases, and 12 bases lay outside the gene matches.

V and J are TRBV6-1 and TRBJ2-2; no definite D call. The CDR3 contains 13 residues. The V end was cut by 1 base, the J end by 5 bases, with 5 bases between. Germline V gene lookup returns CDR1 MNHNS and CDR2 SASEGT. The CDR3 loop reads CASSEEETGELFF. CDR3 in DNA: TGTGCCAGCAGTGAAGAGGAGACCGGGGAGCTGTTTTTT.

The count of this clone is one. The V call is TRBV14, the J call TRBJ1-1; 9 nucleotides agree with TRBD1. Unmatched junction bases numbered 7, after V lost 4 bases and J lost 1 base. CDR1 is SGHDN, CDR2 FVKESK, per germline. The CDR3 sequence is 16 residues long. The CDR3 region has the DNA TGTGCCAGCAGCCGTATGGGACAGGGAAAGAACACTGAAGCTTTCTTT. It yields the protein CASSRMGQGKNTEAFF.

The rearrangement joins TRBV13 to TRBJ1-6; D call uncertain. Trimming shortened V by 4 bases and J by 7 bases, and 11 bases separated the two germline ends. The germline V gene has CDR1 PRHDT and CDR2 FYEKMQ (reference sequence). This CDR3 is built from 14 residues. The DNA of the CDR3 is TGTGCCAGCAGCTCCACCACAGCAAATTCACCCCTCCACTTT. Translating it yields CASSSTTANSPLHF.

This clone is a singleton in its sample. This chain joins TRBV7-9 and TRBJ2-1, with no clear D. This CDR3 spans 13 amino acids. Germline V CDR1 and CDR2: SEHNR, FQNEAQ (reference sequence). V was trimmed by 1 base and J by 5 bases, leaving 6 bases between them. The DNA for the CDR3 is TGTGCCAGCAGCTTAGGTGCGCACAATGAGCAGTTCTTC. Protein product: CASSLGAHNEQFF.

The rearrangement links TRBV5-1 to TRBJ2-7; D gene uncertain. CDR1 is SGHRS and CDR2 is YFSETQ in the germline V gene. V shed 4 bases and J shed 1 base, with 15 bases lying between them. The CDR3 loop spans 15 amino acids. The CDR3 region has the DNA TGCGCCAGCAGCCCCTCGCCCGGTGGTTCCTACGAGCAGTACTTC. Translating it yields CASSPSPGGSYEQYF.